What follows is one T cell receptor (beta chain) and its context. A junction boundary mismatches the germline segment, possibly from a read error. Germline V lookup: CDR1 SGHRS, CDR2 YFSETQ. The CDR3 spans 16 residues. This record belongs to a study of T-cell reconstitution after alpha-beta-depleted transplantation in children. Preparation of the TCRbeta library was carried out with unique molecular identifiers. Using its own MiXCR run on the PCR reads, TCRdb lists one record per CDR3 protein. This sample has 250,000 to 300,000 distinct CDR3 sequences, with nearly 10% found just once. This TCR was sampled from a human donor who donated a stem cell graft to a child with SCID. The chain recombines TRBV5-1 with TRBJ2-5; 12 bases match TRBD1. Sequencing was performed on PBMCs from the stem cell graft donor, taken from the stem cell graft. The CDR3 protein is CASSDRDRGREDTQYF. CDR3 coding DNA: TGCGCCAGCAGCGACCGGGACAGGGGGCGGGAAGATACCCAGTACTTC. Complete variable domain (other parts from reference TRBV5-1 and TRBJ2-5): KAGVTQTPRYLIKTRGQQVTLSCSPISGHRSVSWYQQTPGQGLQFLFEYFSETQRNKGNFPGRFSGRQFSNSRSEMNVSTLELGDSALYLCASSDRDRGREDTQYFGPGTRLLVL.